The clone carrying this T cell receptor beta chain was found a few times. Its antigen remains unknown. Each CDR3 protein is one row after TCRdb ran MiXCR on the reads. The top ten hold about 21% of the sample, which has around 300,000 distinct CDR3 sequences, about 20% seen once. This record comes from a study of T cell repertoires in cytomegalovirus infection. About the study: Recently identified HLA-C-restricted CMV epitopes were among the peptides used. Evidence of both CMV infection and a matching HLA type came from public TCR beta signatures. Study-wide points: Accumulated public TCR beta family frequency recognized individuals carrying CMV together with the relevant HLA. Across the ex vivo response, the dominant clonotypes were HLA-C-restricted CMV-specific TCR beta clonotypes.

Here the sequenced sample was cultured PBMCs, taken from culture after CMV antigen stimulation. The receptor comes from a human donor in good health (CMV status not recorded). Some clones in this sample may be carry-over from other donors' samples.

The CDR3 loop is CASSLPAGDSEQYF. CDR3 in DNA: TGTGCCAGCAGTTTACCAGCAGGGGACTCCGAGCAGTACTTC. This chain joins TRBV28 and TRBJ2-7, with D perhaps TRBD1 or TRBD2 (6 bases each). Germline V gene sequence: CDR1 MDHEN, CDR2 SYDVKM. CDR3 length: 14 amino acids. Trimming left V 2 bases short and J 6 bases short, with 14 bases between.